This TCR beta chain was captured by sequencing in a study of technical replicates of blood from a handful of donors. From germline, CDR1 is SNHLY and CDR2 FYNNEI. With 4 bases clipped from V and 13 bases from J, the junction kept 8 bases outside the gene matches. The CDR3 spans 12 residues. In this sample, this clone turned up once. Data came from immunoSEQ multiplex PCR; TCRdb stores just in-frame clones and leaves some out. The sample has tens of thousands of clones, 90% seen once; the top ten hold 4.5% to 5%. The specimen was PBMCs. The TCR originated in a human donor in good health. Some clones in this sample may be carry-over from other donors' samples. The rearrangement uses TRBV2 and TRBJ2-3; 7 bases match TRBD2. This chain's CDR3 is CASSGVLAVEYF. The CDR3 nucleotides read TGTGCCAGCAGTGGGGTTCTAGCGGTGGAGTATTTT.